This TCR beta chain was captured in a study of T cell changes during pregnancy in multiple sclerosis. The assay was immunoSEQ multiplex PCR, and TCRdb's table has in-frame clones only and misses some. The repertoire has 40,000 to 50,000 clones, approximately 92% of them found once; the top ten carry 3.9%. The ends were cut back, 6 bases at V and 8 bases at J, with 11 bases in the middle. CDR1 SGDLS and CDR2 YYNGEE come from the germline V gene. This CDR3 is built from 12 residues. The sample here was CD8+ T cells from peripheral blood mononuclear cells, taken after pregnancy. The sequence was obtained from a female donor with multiple sclerosis, enrolled in a pregnancy study. The V and J genes are TRBV9 and TRBJ2-2, with D unclear. CDR3: CASTSYEGELFF. The CDR3 DNA reads TGTGCCAGCACTTCCTATGAGGGGGAGCTGTTTTTT.